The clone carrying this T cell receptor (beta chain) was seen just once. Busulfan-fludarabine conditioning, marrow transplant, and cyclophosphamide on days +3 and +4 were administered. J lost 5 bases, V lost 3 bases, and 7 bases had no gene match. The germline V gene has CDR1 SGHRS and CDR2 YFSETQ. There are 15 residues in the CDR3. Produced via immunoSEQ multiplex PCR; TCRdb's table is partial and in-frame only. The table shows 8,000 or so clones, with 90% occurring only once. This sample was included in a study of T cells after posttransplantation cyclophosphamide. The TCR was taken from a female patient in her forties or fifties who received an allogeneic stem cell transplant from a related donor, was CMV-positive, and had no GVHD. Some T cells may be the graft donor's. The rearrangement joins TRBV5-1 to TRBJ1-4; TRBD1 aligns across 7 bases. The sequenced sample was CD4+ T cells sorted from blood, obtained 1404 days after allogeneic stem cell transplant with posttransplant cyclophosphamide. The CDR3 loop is CASSSLTGTNEKLFF. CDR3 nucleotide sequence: TGCGCCAGCAGCTCCTTGACAGGGACGAATGAAAAACTGTTTTTT.